Listed below are T cell receptor beta chains from one sample, sequenced in a study of blood T cell repertoires in COVID-19. TCRdb's table, derived via immunoSEQ multiplex PCR, lists solely in-frame clones and lacks some. The repertoire consists of more than 150,000 clones, with around nine tenths occurring once and the leading ten covering approximately 0.88%. Sequenced input: peripheral blood. These receptors were obtained from a woman in her late teens or twenties who had recovered from COVID-19. CDR3s include the opening cysteine and the closing phenylalanine or tryptophan. D genes are given only for firm matches. Clone size, where shown, is once, few, many, or a class for clones that have expanded.

V gene: TRBV6-2/TRBV6-3; J gene: TRBJ2-5; D gene: TRBD2; clone size: .; CDR3 DNA: TGTGCCAGCAGTTACGGGGGTAGCGGGATTCCAGAGACCCAGTACTTC; CDR3 protein: CASSYGGSGIPETQYF
V gene: TRBV27; J gene: TRBJ1-1; D gene: .; clone size: once; CDR3 DNA: TGTGCCAGCAGTTTAGGCGGGAACACTGAAGCTTTCTTT; CDR3 protein: CASSLGGNTEAFF
V gene: TRBV13; J gene: TRBJ2-1; D gene: .; clone size: .; CDR3 DNA: TGTGCCAGCAGTAGTGGGGTGCGGGTCGCGCTCTCGGAGCAGTTCTTC; CDR3 protein: CASSSGVRVALSEQFF
V gene: TRBV19; J gene: TRBJ1-3; D gene: TRBD1; clone size: .; CDR3 DNA: TGTGCCAGTAGCCGGGACAGCTCTGGAAACACCATATATTTT; CDR3 protein: CASSRDSSGNTIYF
V gene: TRBV2; J gene: TRBJ1-1; D gene: .; clone size: .; CDR3 DNA: TGTGCCAGCAGTGGTGGACAGAACACTGAAGCTTTCTTT; CDR3 protein: CASSGGQNTEAFF
V gene: TRBV19; J gene: TRBJ1-5; D gene: TRBD1; clone size: .; CDR3 DNA: TGTGCCAGTAGTATCCCGGCAGGGGGTAGAGCCCAGCATTTT; CDR3 protein: CASSIPAGGRAQHF
V gene: TRBV7-2; J gene: TRBJ1-4; D gene: TRBD1; clone size: .; CDR3 DNA: TGTGCCAGCAGCTCGGGGGACAGGGGGCGCGTGGAAAAACTGTTTTTT; CDR3 protein: CASSSGDRGRVEKLFF
V gene: TRBV7-3; J gene: TRBJ2-5; D gene: TRBD2; clone size: .; CDR3 DNA: TGTGCCAGCAGCTTAACAGGCGGGGGGGCCTGGGAGACCCAGTACTTC; CDR3 protein: CASSLTGGGAWETQYF
V gene: TRBV6-6; J gene: TRBJ1-5; D gene: TRBD1; clone size: .; CDR3 DNA: TGTGCCAGCAGCTCGACAGGGTTCAATCAGCCCCAGCATTTT; CDR3 protein: CASSSTGFNQPQHF
V gene: TRBV7-9; J gene: TRBJ2-1; D gene: TRBD2; clone size: .; CDR3 DNA: TGTGCCAGCAGCTTAACTAGCGGGAGGGGAAAGTTCTTC; CDR3 protein: CASSLTSGRGKFF